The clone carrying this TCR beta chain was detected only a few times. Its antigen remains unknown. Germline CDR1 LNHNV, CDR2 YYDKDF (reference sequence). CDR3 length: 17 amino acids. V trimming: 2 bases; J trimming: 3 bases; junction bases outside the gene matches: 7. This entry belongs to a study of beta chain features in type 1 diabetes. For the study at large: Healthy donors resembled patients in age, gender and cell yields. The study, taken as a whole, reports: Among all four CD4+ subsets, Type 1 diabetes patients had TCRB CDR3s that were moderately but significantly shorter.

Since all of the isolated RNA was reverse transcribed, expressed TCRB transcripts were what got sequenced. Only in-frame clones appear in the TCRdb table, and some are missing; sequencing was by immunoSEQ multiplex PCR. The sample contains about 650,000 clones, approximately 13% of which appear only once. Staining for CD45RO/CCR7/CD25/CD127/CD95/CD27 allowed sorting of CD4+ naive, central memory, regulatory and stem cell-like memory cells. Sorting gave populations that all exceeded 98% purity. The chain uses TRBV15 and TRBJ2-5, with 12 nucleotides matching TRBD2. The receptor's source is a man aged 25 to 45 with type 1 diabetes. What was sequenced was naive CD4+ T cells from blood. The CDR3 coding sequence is TGTGCCACCAGCAGACATACTAGCGGGGGGACGAAAGAGACCCAGTACTTC. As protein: CATSRHTSGGTKETQYF.